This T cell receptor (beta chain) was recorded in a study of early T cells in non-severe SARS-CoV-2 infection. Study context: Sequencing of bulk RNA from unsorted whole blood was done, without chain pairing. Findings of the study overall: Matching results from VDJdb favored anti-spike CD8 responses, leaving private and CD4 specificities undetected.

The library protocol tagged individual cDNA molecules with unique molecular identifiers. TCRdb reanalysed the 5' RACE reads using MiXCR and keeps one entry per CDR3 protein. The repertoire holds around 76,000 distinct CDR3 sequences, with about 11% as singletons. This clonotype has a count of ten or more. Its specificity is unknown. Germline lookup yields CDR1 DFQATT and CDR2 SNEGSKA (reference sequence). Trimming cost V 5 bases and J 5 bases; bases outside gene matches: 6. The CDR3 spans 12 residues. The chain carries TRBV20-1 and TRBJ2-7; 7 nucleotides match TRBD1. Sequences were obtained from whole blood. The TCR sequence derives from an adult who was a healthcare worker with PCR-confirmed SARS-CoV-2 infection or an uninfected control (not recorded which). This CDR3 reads CSAQTGFNEQYF. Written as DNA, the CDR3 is TGCAGTGCTCAGACAGGGTTCAACGAGCAGTACTTC.